This T cell receptor beta chain is from a study of blood T cell repertoires in COVID-19. Overall study context: Both acute and convalescent COVID-19 samples were obtained from the United States, Italy and Spain. PBMCs, B-cell-depleted T cells, or T cells provided the cDNA or gDNA that made up the material.

V lost 5 bases and J 0 bases, leaving 11 bases between the germline ends. Looked up from germline, CDR1 is LNHDA and CDR2 is SQIVND (reference sequence). This CDR3 has 15 residues. Authors' processing steps: The authors estimated nucleated cell counts from reference gene primer amplification. Assay used: immunoSEQ multiplex PCR; TCRdb lists only in-frame clones, some missing. Clone size and V and J calls were adopted from that table, with D and trimming inferred from the DNA. The profile covers 45,000 to 55,000 clones, with roughly 89% appearing a single time and around 1.5% taken by the ten largest.

The chain couples TRBV19 to TRBJ1-3, with no clear D. The specimen sequenced was peripheral blood. This TCR was recovered from a man aged 50 to 60 with acute or convalescent COVID-19. CDR3 loop: CASSDSSGSGNTIYF. The CDR3 DNA sequence: TGTGCCAGTAGTGATTCGTCCGGCTCTGGAAACACCATATATTTT.